Given below is one T cell receptor (beta chain) in context. This sample is drawn from a study of blood T cell repertoires in COVID-19. Background on the study: PBMCs, B-cell-depleted T cells, or T cells were the source of the cDNA or gDNA that made up the material.

Participants were placed into cohorts based on the clinical history they reported. Sequencing was performed with immunoSEQ multiplex PCR; in TCRdb, only in-frame clones are kept and a portion is missing. The sample contains 350,000 or so clones, almost 90% of which appear only once. The germline gives CDR1 LGHDT, CDR2 YNNKEL (reference sequence). V lost 2 bases, J lost 2 bases, and 15 bases lay in between. The CDR3 spans 16 residues. What was sequenced was PBMCs or T cells enriched from blood (not recorded which). The clonotype originates from a woman between 25 and 40 years old who had been exposed to COVID-19. The J gene is TRBJ2-5, the V gene TRBV3-1 (or the pseudogene TRBV3-2), with D perhaps matching TRBD2 (6 bases). The CDR3 nucleotides are TGTGCCAGCAGCCAATCCGCGGGAAACCTTCAAGAGACCCAGTACTTC. Protein product: CASSQSAGNLQETQYF.